One and the same sample provided the 9 T cell receptor beta chains below, sequenced in a study of T cell responses to AZD1222 COVID-19 vaccine. The table came from immunoSEQ multiplex PCR; TCRdb's copy has only in-frame clones and leaves some out. Among roughly 180,000 clones listed, 94% were seen once. The sample was peripheral blood, taken on day 0 of AZD1222 vaccination. These receptors all come from an adult in good health.

The chain carries TRBV5-1 and TRBJ2-5; D gene unclear. Germline V gene sequence: CDR1 SGHRS, CDR2 YFSETQ. The V end was cut by 1 base, the J end by 0 bases, with 1 base between. CDR3 length equals 12 residues. The CDR3 protein is CASSLYQETQYF. The CDR3 DNA follows: TGCGCCAGCAGCTTGTACCAAGAGACCCAGTACTTC.

In its sample, this clone was seen many times. Other DNA sequences in this sample translate to the same CDR3. The V gene is TRBV28, the J gene TRBJ2-7; D is possibly TRBD1 (6 bases). The CDR3 covers 14 residues. Trimming shortened V by 5 bases and J by 0 bases, and 11 bases separated the two germline ends. Per the germline V gene, CDR1 is MDHEN and CDR2 is SYDVKM. DNA for the CDR3: TGTGCCAGCAGTCTAACAGGGCTCTCCTACGAGCAGTACTTC. It specifies CASSLTGLSYEQYF. The full variable domain, rest sourced from reference TRBV28 and TRBJ2-7, is DVKVTQSSRYLVKRTGEKVFLECVQDMDHENMFWYRQDPGLGLRLIYFSYDVKMKEKGDIPEGYSVSREKKERFSLILESASTNQTSMYLCASSLTGLSYEQYFGPGTRLTVT.

The chain couples TRBV5-6 to TRBJ2-2, with 7 bases aligning to TRBD1. Trimming removed 4 bases from V and 6 bases from J; junction bases left unmatched: 9. CDR1 is SGHDT, CDR2 YYEEEE, per germline. The CDR3 length is 15 residues. The CDR3: CASSRDRVGSGELFF. CDR3 coding DNA: TGTGCCAGCAGCCGAGACAGGGTAGGGTCCGGGGAGCTGTTTTTT.

This rearrangement joins TRBV9 to TRBJ1-3, with D unclear. Germline V gives CDR1 SGDLS, CDR2 YYNGEE. V was trimmed by 0 bases and J by 2 bases, leaving 9 bases between them. This CDR3 region has 15 residues. CDR3 protein: CASSVGSNAGNTIYF. CDR3 bases: TGTGCCAGCAGCGTAGGCTCAAATGCTGGAAACACCATATATTTT. Based on the CDR3 plus reference TRBV9 and TRBJ1-3, the full variable domain is DSGVTQTPKHLITATGQRVTLRCSPRSGDLSVYWYQQSLDQGLQFLIQYYNGEERAKGNILERFSAQQFPDLHSELNLSSLELGDSALYFCASSVGSNAGNTIYFGEGSWLTVV.

The genes are TRBV28 and TRBJ1-1; D remains unclear. The CDR3 contains 12 residues. Germline V lookup: CDR1 MDHEN, CDR2 SYDVKM. The ends were cut back, 9 bases at V and 7 bases at J, with 15 bases in the middle. The CDR3 sequence is CASSHEVHEAFF. CDR3 DNA: TGTGCCAGTTCCCACGAGGTCCATGAAGCTTTCTTT. The variable domain in full, completed from reference TRBV28 and TRBJ1-1, reads DVKVTQSSRYLVKRTGEKVFLECVQDMDHENMFWYRQDPGLGLRLIYFSYDVKMKEKGDIPEGYSVSREKKERFSLILESASTNQTSMYLCASSHEVHEAFFGQGTRLTVV.

The chain is built from TRBV30 and TRBJ2-7; 8 bases map to TRBD1. Trimming cost V 5 bases and J 5 bases; bases outside gene matches: 5. This CDR3 contains 12 residues. Germline V CDR1 and CDR2: GTSNPN, SVGIG (reference sequence). The DNA for the CDR3 is TGTGCCTGGGGACAGGGTAGCCACGAGCAGTACTTC. As protein: CAWGQGSHEQYF.

V gene TRBV7-2 combines with J gene TRBJ2-1; D perhaps matches TRBD2 (6 bases). The ends were cut back, 1 base at V and 7 bases at J, with 14 bases in the middle. The CDR3 is made up of 15 amino acids. Per germline, CDR1 SGHTA and CDR2 FQGNSA. The chain's CDR3 is CASSLGRARGNEQFF. The CDR3 DNA sequence: TGTGCCAGCAGCTTAGGGAGGGCCCGGGGGAATGAGCAGTTCTTC. Full variable domain (missing parts from reference TRBV7-2 and TRBJ2-1): GAGVSQSPSNKVTEKGKDVELRCDPISGHTALYWYRQSLGQGLEFLIYFQGNSAPDKSGLPSDRFSAERTGGSVSTLTIQRTQQEDSAVYLCASSLGRARGNEQFFGPGTRLTVL.

The chain combines TRBV12-3 or TRBV12-4 with TRBJ2-1; no definite D call. V was pared by 1 base and J by 8 bases, with 6 bases between. This CDR3 is built from 12 residues. The CDR3 DNA sequence: TGTGCCAGCAGTTTAGGTGGACATGAGCAGTTCTTC. Its translation is CASSLGGHEQFF.

The V gene is TRBV6-5, the J gene TRBJ2-5, with 11 bases lining up with TRBD2. The germline CDR1 and CDR2 sequences are MNHEY and SVGAGI. The CDR3 extends over 14 amino acids. The V gene end was trimmed by 6 bases and the J gene end by 5 bases; junction bases not matched to a gene: 5. CDR3 sequence: CASSVAGGLETQYF. DNA of the CDR3: TGTGCCAGCAGCGTAGCGGGAGGGTTGGAGACCCAGTACTTC.